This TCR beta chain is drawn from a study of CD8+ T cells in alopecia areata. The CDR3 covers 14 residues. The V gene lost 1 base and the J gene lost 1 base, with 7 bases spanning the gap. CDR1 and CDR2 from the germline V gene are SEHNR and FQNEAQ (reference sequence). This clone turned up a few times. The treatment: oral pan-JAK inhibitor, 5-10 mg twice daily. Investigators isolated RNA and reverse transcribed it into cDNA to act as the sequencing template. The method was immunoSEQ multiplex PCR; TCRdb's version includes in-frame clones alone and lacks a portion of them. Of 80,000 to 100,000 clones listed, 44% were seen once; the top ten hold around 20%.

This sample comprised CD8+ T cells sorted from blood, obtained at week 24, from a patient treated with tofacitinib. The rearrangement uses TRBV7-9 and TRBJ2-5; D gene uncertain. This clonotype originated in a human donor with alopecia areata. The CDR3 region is CASSLEKTQETQYF. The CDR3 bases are TGTGCCAGCAGCTTAGAGAAGACCCAAGAGACCCAGTACTTC.